The 20 T cell receptor beta chains below come from one sample, sequenced in a study of response to subunit inactivated influenza vaccine. TCRdb called the RT-PCR reads again in MiXCR, with one record for every CDR3 protein. The sample shows around 600,000 distinct CDR3 sequences, approximately 10% of them seen only once. The same data also contributed to another study, on T cells expressing NK-cell markers. That paper states: UMIs were included in TCR beta cDNA generated by 5'RACE template switching.

Sequenced here: PBMCs from blood, sampled on the day of vaccination. The receptors derive from a man aged 45-60 years who received an inactivated influenza vaccine.

This clonotype was recorded a few times. This CDR3 reads CASSQQGPFKKTEAFF. The CDR3 coding sequence is TGCGCCAGCAGCCAACAGGGGCCCTTTAAGAAGACTGAAGCTTTCTTT. The rearrangement joins TRBV4-1 to TRBJ1-1, with a possible D match to TRBD1 (6 bases). The germline V gene encodes CDR1 MGHRA and CDR2 YSYEKL. The V and J ends lost 2 bases and 5 bases respectively, with 18 bases between them. The CDR3 length is 16 residues.

This clonotype was counted at least ten times. The V and J genes are TRBV29-1 and TRBJ2-7; D possibly matches TRBD1 or TRBD2 (6 bases each). Trimming stripped 3 bases from V and 7 bases from J, with 19 bases between. The germline gives CDR1 SQVTM, CDR2 ANQGSEA. The CDR3 sequence is 14 residues long. The CDR3 loop reads CSVDGGVPGVEQYF. CDR3 sequence (DNA): TGCAGCGTTGATGGCGGGGTCCCAGGGGTTGAGCAGTACTTC.

This chain connects TRBV7-9 to TRBJ2-2; 9 nucleotides agree with TRBD1. CDR1 and CDR2 (germline): SEHNR, FQNEAQ (reference sequence). This CDR3 has 17 residues. V lost 5 bases and J lost 1; bases outside the gene matches: 8. The CDR3 spells CASSTARTGENTGELFF. CDR3 DNA sequence: TGTGCCAGCAGCACCGCCCGGACAGGGGAGAACACCGGGGAGCTGTTTTTT.

The rearrangement joins TRBV5-1 to TRBJ2-2; D is unresolved. The V gene's germline CDR1 is SGHRS and CDR2 YFSETQ. Trimming removed 0 bases from V and 7 bases from J, with 13 bases in between. CDR3 size: 15 residues. Written as DNA, the CDR3 is TGCGCCAGCAGCTTGGAGGGCGCTAGAGGCGGGGAGCTGTTTTTT. It encodes CASSLEGARGGELFF.

This clonotype came up a few times. The chain has TRBV4-3 and TRBJ2-3, with D possibly matching TRBD2 (5 bases). Looked up from germline, CDR1 is LGHNA and CDR2 is YSLEER. CDR3 size: 14 residues. Trimming left V 3 bases short and J 2 bases short, with 9 bases between. CDR3 residues: CASSQDLATDTQYF. DNA for the CDR3: TGCGCCAGCAGCCAGGACCTAGCCACAGATACGCAGTATTTT.

CDR3 in amino acids: CASSQVFEQYF. The CDR3 coding sequence is TGTGCCAGCAGCCAAGTTTTCGAGCAGTACTTC. This sequence joins TRBV14 and TRBJ2-7; D unresolved. Germline V gives CDR1 SGHDN, CDR2 FVKESK. V lost 1 base, J lost 6 bases, and 4 bases lay in between. The CDR3 is 11 amino acids.

This chain links TRBV7-2 with TRBJ1-1; possibly TRBD1 for D (6 bases). Trimming left V 8 bases short and J 6 bases short, with 22 bases between. CDR3 length equals 15 residues. Germline CDR1 and CDR2: SGHTA and FQGNSA. The CDR3 here is CASRPQGRVSAEAFF. For the CDR3, the DNA is TGTGCCAGCCGACCCCAGGGGCGGGTTTCGGCTGAAGCTTTCTTT.

The V and J genes are TRBV29-1 and TRBJ2-3; possible D gene TRBD2, 5 bases. V lost 5 bases and J lost 10, with 13 bases in between. The germline CDR1 and CDR2 sequences are SQVTM and ANQGSEA. The CDR3 runs 11 residues. For the CDR3, the DNA is TGCAGCGTTCAGCCCGGGGATGCGCAGTATTTT. The encoded protein is CSVQPGDAQYF.

V and J are TRBV7-9 and TRBJ2-7; 11 bases fit TRBD2. The CDR3 loop spans 16 amino acids. J gave up 6 bases and V 3 bases, and 10 bases lay outside the gene matches. Germline loops: CDR1 SEHNR, CDR2 FQNEAQ (reference sequence). The CDR3 region is CASSFETSGMPFEQYF. CDR3 in DNA: TGTGCCAGCAGCTTTGAGACTAGCGGGATGCCTTTCGAGCAGTACTTC.

This clonotype was recorded a few times. V and J are TRBV20-1 and TRBJ2-1; 8 nucleotides match TRBD2. The CDR3 covers 15 residues. V gave up 1 base and J gave up 2 bases; unmatched junction bases: 4. Germline V gene lookup returns CDR1 DFQATT and CDR2 SNEGSKA (reference sequence). The CDR3 protein is CSARATSGAYNEQFF. In DNA, the CDR3 is TGCAGTGCTAGAGCTACTAGCGGAGCCTACAATGAGCAGTTCTTC.

The chain links TRBV2 to TRBJ1-2; tentatively, D is TRBD1 (5 bases). V was trimmed by 4 bases and J by 11 bases, leaving 17 bases between them. The CDR3 consists of 13 residues. Germline lookup yields CDR1 SNHLY and CDR2 FYNNEI. The DNA of the CDR3 is TGTGCCAGCAGTGTATCGGCAGGGAGAGAGTACACCTTC. Amino acids: CASSVSAGREYTF.

This clonotype was seen a few times. The chain combines TRBV14 with TRBJ2-3; 7 bases map to TRBD1. The CDR3 contains 15 residues. The germline V gene encodes CDR1 SGHDN and CDR2 FVKESK. Germline trimming cut 0 bases from V and 2 bases from J; bases unmatched to any gene: 2. In DNA form, the CDR3 reads TGTGCCAGCAGCCAAGATGGGACAGACACAGATACGCAGTATTTT. Translation gives CASSQDGTDTDTQYF.

This clonotype has just a few counts. This chain uses TRBV4-1 with TRBJ2-2; D perhaps matches TRBD2 (6 bases). Germline lookup yields CDR1 MGHRA and CDR2 YSYEKL. With 0 bases removed from V and 5 bases from J, the gap between germline ends came to 13 bases. CDR3 size: 16 residues. The CDR3, as DNA: TGCGCCAGCAGCCAAGATGGGAGGACCCCAACCGGGGAGCTGTTTTTT. Protein: CASSQDGRTPTGELFF.

This clonotype was picked up many times. The chain couples TRBV7-2 to TRBJ2-3; 7 bases are a match to TRBD1. J gave up 6 bases and V 5 bases, and 14 bases lay outside the gene matches. Germline assignment: CDR1 SGHTA and CDR2 FQGNSA. This CDR3 is built from 16 residues. The CDR3: CASSPKTGLYMDTQYF. Here the CDR3 DNA reads TGTGCCAGCAGCCCAAAGACAGGGTTGTATATGGATACGCAGTATTTT. The whole variable domain, remainder taken from reference TRBV7-2 and TRBJ2-3, is GAGVSQSPSNKVTEKGKDVELRCDPISGHTALYWYRQSLGQGLEFLIYFQGNSAPDKSGLPSDRFSAERTGGSVSTLTIQRTQQEDSAVYLCASSPKTGLYMDTQYFGPGTRLTVL.

This clonotype showed up just a few times. The chain links TRBV10-3 to TRBJ2-3; the D gene is possibly TRBD2 (6 bases). V lost 2 bases, J lost 4 bases, and 10 bases lay in between. CDR3 length: 14 residues. Looked up from germline, CDR1 is ENHRY and CDR2 is SYGVKD. The CDR3 region is CAISEPGGADTQYF. Here the CDR3 DNA reads TGTGCCATCAGTGAGCCGGGCGGGGCAGATACGCAGTATTTT.

This clonotype appeared many times. V usage is TRBV12-3 or TRBV12-4 and J usage is TRBJ2-5; possibly TRBD1 for D (6 bases). The CDR3 totals 14 residues. V gave up 6 bases and J gave up 2 bases, with 13 bases separating them. The CDR3 DNA reads as TGTGCCAGCAGAGACCTCAGGGGACAAGAGACCCAGTACTTC. Encoded protein: CASRDLRGQETQYF.

The chain links TRBV20-1 to TRBJ2-5, with 14 bases fitting TRBD2. V lost 3 bases, J lost 5 bases, and 2 bases stayed unmatched. The CDR3 is 14 residues long. Germline V gives CDR1 DFQATT, CDR2 SNEGSKA (reference sequence). CDR3 sequence: CSASRLAGGETQYF. The DNA of the CDR3 is TGCAGTGCTAGCCGACTAGCGGGAGGGGAGACCCAGTACTTC.

This clonotype was seen more than once but under ten times. The V gene is TRBV5-1, the J gene TRBJ2-3, with a weak D call TRBD1 (5 bases). CDR1 and CDR2 from the germline V gene are SGHRS and YFSETQ. Trimming pared 1 base from V and 2 bases from J, leaving 23 bases between. The CDR3 length is 19 residues. The CDR3 sequence: CASSLRPSSPGGHTDTQYF. As DNA, the CDR3 is TGCGCCAGCAGCTTGAGACCTTCCTCGCCAGGCGGACACACAGATACGCAGTATTTT.

This clonotype was observed a few times. V usage is TRBV4-3 and J usage is TRBJ2-7, with TRBD1 matching over 12 bases. Trimming took 1 base from V and 4 from J; bases not matched to a gene: 8. Germline lookup yields CDR1 LGHNA and CDR2 YSLEER. This CDR3 has 17 residues. This chain's CDR3 is CASSQALGGQGAYEQYF. The CDR3 region has the DNA TGCGCCAGCAGCCAAGCCTTAGGGGGACAGGGGGCGTACGAGCAGTACTTC.

V and J are TRBV15 and TRBJ1-2; 8 bases agree with TRBD1. Germline V gives CDR1 LNHNV, CDR2 YYDKDF (reference sequence). Trimming cost V 2 bases and J 0 bases; bases outside gene matches: 5. This CDR3 contains 16 residues. CDR3 sequence (DNA): TGTGCCACCAGCAGACAACTACAGGGGGCTAACTATGGCTACACCTTC. Residues: CATSRQLQGANYGYTF.